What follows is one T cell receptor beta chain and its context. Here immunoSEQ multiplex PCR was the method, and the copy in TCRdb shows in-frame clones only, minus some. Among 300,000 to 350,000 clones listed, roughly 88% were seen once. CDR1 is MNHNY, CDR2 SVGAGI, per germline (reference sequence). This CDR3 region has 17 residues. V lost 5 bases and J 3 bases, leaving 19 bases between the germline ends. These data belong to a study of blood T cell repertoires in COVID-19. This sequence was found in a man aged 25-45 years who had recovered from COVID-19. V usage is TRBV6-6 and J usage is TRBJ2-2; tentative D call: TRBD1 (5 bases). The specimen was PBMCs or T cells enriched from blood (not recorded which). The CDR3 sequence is CASSRRPGRVDTGELFF. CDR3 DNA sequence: TGTGCCAGCAGTCGGAGACCTGGCAGGGTTGACACCGGGGAGCTGTTTTTT.